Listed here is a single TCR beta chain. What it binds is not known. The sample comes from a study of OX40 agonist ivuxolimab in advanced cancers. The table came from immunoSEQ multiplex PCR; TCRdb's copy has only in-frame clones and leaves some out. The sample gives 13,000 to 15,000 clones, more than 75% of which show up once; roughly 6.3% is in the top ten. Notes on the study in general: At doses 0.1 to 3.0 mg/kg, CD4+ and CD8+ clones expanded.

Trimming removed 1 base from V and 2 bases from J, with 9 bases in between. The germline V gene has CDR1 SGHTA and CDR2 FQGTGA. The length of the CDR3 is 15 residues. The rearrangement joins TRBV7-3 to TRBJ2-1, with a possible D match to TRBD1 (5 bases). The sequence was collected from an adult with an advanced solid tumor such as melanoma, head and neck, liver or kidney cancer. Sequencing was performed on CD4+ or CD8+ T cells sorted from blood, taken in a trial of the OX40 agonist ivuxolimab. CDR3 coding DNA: TGTGCCAGCAGCTTAAGGGCAGGGCCCTACAATGAGCAGTTCTTC. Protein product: CASSLRAGPYNEQFF.